Presented here are 7 T cell receptor beta chains from one specimen sequenced in a study of Tregs in tolerant kidney transplant recipients. Recipients received nonmyeloablative bone marrow transplants from related graft donors, with transient mixed chimerism. Produced via immunoSEQ multiplex PCR; TCRdb's table is partial and in-frame only. Found here are 20,000 to 30,000 clones; the top ten clones hold 4.1%. The material sequenced was CD4+ T cells from blood (PBMCs), taken 6 months after the transplant. The receptors here all came from a human patient who received a combined kidney and bone marrow transplant. Some of the T cells might come from the graft donor.

The CDR3 is CSAPTSGSSYEQYF. The part of the CDR3 DNA that was read is TGCAGTGCTCCTACTAGCGGGAGCTCCTACGAG. The chain couples TRBV20-1 to TRBJ2-7; 11 bases agree with TRBD2. From the germline J gene comes the end of the CDR3, since the read stops 3 residues before it. The junction had 3 bases not matched to a gene; V was cut back by 5 bases and J by 0 bases. Germline CDR1 reads DFQATT; CDR2 reads SNEGSKA (reference sequence). The CDR3 consists of 14 residues.

In the case of this clone: The sequence runs out 3 residues before the end of the CDR3; the remainder is reconstructed from the germline J gene. This chain links TRBV19 with TRBJ1-5, with 9 bases lining up with TRBD1. Germline V gene lookup returns CDR1 LNHDA and CDR2 SQIVND (reference sequence). Losses at the gene ends were 9 bases for V and 3 bases for J; bases not matched to a gene: 6. CDR3 size: 14 residues. CDR3 bases read: TGTGCCAGCTGGGACAGGGCCGACAATCAGCCC. Translated, it gives CASWDRADNQP. The full-length CDR3 reads as CASWDRADNQPQHF.

Notes on this clone: The read is 3 residues too short to cover the CDR3 end, so that end is filled in from the germline J gene. The chain uses TRBV19 and TRBJ2-7; 8 nucleotides match TRBD2. Germline loops: CDR1 LNHDA, CDR2 SQIVND (reference sequence). The V and J ends lost 5 bases and 2 bases, in that order; junction bases with no gene match: 5. CDR3 length equals 14 residues. The CDR3 loop reads CASSSIAGTYEQYF. The CDR3 DNA, read in part, is TGTGCCAGTAGTTCTATAGCGGGGACCTACGAG.

With regard to this clone: With the read ending 3 residues before the CDR3 end, the germline J gene is used to fill in that end. The gene calls are TRBV11-2 and TRBJ1-2, with unresolved D. The CDR3 has 15 amino acids. Germline V gene data show CDR1 as SGHAT and CDR2 as FQNNGV. V lost 4 bases and J lost 4, with 16 bases in between. The CDR3 DNA, read in part, is TGTGCCAGCAGCTCCGACTACAGAAAACTCTATGGC. Amino acids: CASSSDYRKLYG. The CDR3 as a whole reads CASSSDYRKLYGYTF.

As for this clone: Coverage ceases 3 residues before the CDR3 finishes, and the germline J gene fills in the end. The rearrangement uses TRBV7-9 and TRBJ2-1; perhaps TRBD1 as D (6 bases). V lost 8 bases, J lost 5 bases, and 13 bases lay in between. The CDR3 runs to 13 residues. Germline CDR1 reads SEHNR; CDR2 reads FQNEAQ (reference sequence). CDR3 DNA, as far as it was read: TGTGCCAGCGGGACAACGACGGACAATGAG. It encodes CASGTTTDNE. The full CDR3 is CASGTTTDNEQFF.

About this clone: The read ends 3 residues early relative to the CDR3; the germline J gene fills the gap. V is TRBV19 and J is TRBJ2-2; 7 bases map to TRBD2. The CDR3 extends over 13 amino acids. V lost 10 bases to trimming and J lost 2 bases; unmatched junction nucleotides: 4. Germline lookup yields CDR1 LNHDA and CDR2 SQIVND (reference sequence). The CDR3 DNA, read in part, is TGTGCCACCAAGCGGGGCAACACCGGGGAG. Translation: CATKRGNTGE. In full, the CDR3 reads CATKRGNTGELFF.

A word on this clone: The read ends 3 residues shy of where the CDR3 ends; the end is completed using the germline J gene. This rearrangement joins TRBV28 to TRBJ2-7; 9 bases map to TRBD1. The CDR3 totals 14 residues. V trimming: 5 bases; J trimming: 0 bases; junction bases outside the gene matches: 2. Germline CDR1 is MDHEN and CDR2 is SYDVKM. CDR3 protein: CASSGTGLSYEQYF. Incomplete CDR3 DNA: TGTGCCAGCAGTGGGACAGGGCTCTCCTACGAG.